Given below is one T cell receptor beta chain in context. The CDR3 extends over 14 amino acids. The V gene's germline CDR1 is KGHSH and CDR2 LQKENI. V was trimmed by 2 bases and J by 4 bases, leaving 10 bases between them. Individuals drawn from 20 to 25 US areas were about 18 to 89 years old. Cohorts were based on clinical histories the participants reported. The entry originates in a study of blood T cell repertoires in COVID-19. Study summary: Material from acute and convalescent COVID-19 was sourced from the United States, Italy and Spain.

Original methodology: Cell counts per sample came from amplifying reference gene primers. Assay used: immunoSEQ multiplex PCR; TCRdb lists only in-frame clones, some missing. D and trimming were read from the DNA, whereas the V and J calls and clone size are those reported in that table. Seen here are about 180,000 clones, around 80% observed once, and the top ten hold roughly 17%. The sequenced material came from PBMCs or T cells enriched from blood (not recorded which). This TCR derives from a woman in her 50s who had recovered from COVID-19. The rearrangement uses TRBV18 and TRBJ2-3, with D perhaps TRBD1 (6 bases). The CDR3 loop is CASSPGGGSDTQYF. In DNA, the CDR3 is TGTGCCAGCTCACCAGGGGGCGGGTCAGATACGCAGTATTTT.